This TCR beta chain was sequenced for a study of CXCR3-negative and CXCR3-positive naive CD8 T cells. CDR3 length: 16 amino acids. Germline CDR1 reads MDHEN; CDR2 reads SYDVKM. Libraries of TRB cDNA were made by 5' RACE and carried UMIs. TCRdb reprocessed the 5' RACE reads and stores each CDR3 protein as one record, lacking DNA. The sample has tens of thousands of distinct CDR3 sequences; the top ten hold roughly 0.59%. Comment on this clonotype: Its antigen is undetermined.

CD8+ T cell subsets were each sorted in triplicate, over 250,000 cells apiece. By phenotype, naive CD8+ T cells were CD45RO-CCR7+CD27+CD95-. Study-wide findings and caveats: Fresh PBMCs were used in most assays, and CXCR3 expression partially decreased after cryopreservation. The TRB CDR3s that CXCR3-positive naive cells carried were more hydrophobic than those of CXCR3-negative naive cells.

The sequencing sample was made of naive CXCR3+ CD8+ T cells from blood. Regarding subset: CD45RO-CCR7+CD27+CD95- naive CD8+ T cells expressing CXCR3 (TNR3+). The TCR originated in a human donor in good health. Some clones in this sample may be carry-over from other donors' samples. This chain uses TRBV28 with TRBJ2-1; lacking DNA, the TRBD2 call made by TCRdb goes unchecked. The CDR3 spells CASRPSGGASYNEQFF.